This T cell receptor beta chain was obtained from a study of OX40 agonist ivuxolimab in advanced cancers. Study as a whole: The study gave patients intravenous ivuxolimab at 0.01 to 10 mg/kg every 2 weeks. Averaging about 60 years in age, with a range of roughly 23 to 85, the cohort was about 85% male.

Germline lookup yields CDR1 SGHDT and CDR2 YYEEEE. There are 14 residues in the CDR3. Trimming shortened V by 4 bases and J by 3 bases, and 14 bases separated the two germline ends. General observations from the study: More expanded clones were found, on average, in CD8+ than in CD4+ T cells.

TCRdb's copy holds only in-frame clones and misses some; the assay was immunoSEQ multiplex PCR. Seen here are tens of thousands of clones, about 94% observed once, and the top ten hold 0.44%. A single count supports this clone. Its antigen remains unknown. The chain combines TRBV5-6 with TRBJ2-7; perhaps TRBD1 as D (5 bases). The material sequenced was CD4+ or CD8+ T cells sorted from blood, taken in a trial of the OX40 agonist ivuxolimab. This receptor was obtained from an adult with an advanced solid tumor such as melanoma, head and neck, liver or kidney cancer. CDR3: CASSGTDRDYEQYF. The CDR3 DNA sequence: TGTGCCAGCAGCGGAACCGACAGAGACTACGAGCAGTACTTC.